The TCR beta chain under discussion was sequenced for a study of PD-L1 blockade in urothelial cancer. Study context: Study patients had been treated with 0 to 3 previous chemotherapy regimens. Blood analysis was done at 3 weeks (second dose) and 6 weeks after treatment began.

Germline V lookup: CDR1 MNHEY, CDR2 SMNVEV (reference sequence). Between the trimmed V and J ends, which lost 3 bases and 0 bases, there was a span of 8 bases. The CDR3 runs 14 residues. A note on this clone: As yet, its antigen is unknown.

Time point given: pretreatment peripheral blood. All patients handed over anywhere from 1 to 8 samples, pretreatment and on-treatment. Notes on the study in general: When measured at 3 weeks, tumor-associated blood clones expanded more in durable-benefit patients.

This table comes from immunoSEQ multiplex PCR, and its TCRdb copy is limited to in-frame clones, with some not included. There are more than 75,000 clones in the sample; 84% occur only once, and roughly 2% lies in the top ten. The chain recombines TRBV27 with TRBJ1-2, with D perhaps matching TRBD1 (5 bases). The TCR comes from a man aged 60 to 69 with urothelial cancer. This sample comprised PBMCs, obtained around atezolizumab (anti-PD-L1) treatment. The CDR3 sequence is CASSLGGANYGYTF. For the CDR3, the DNA is TGTGCCAGCAGTTTGGGGGGGGCTAACTATGGCTACACCTTC.